This TCR beta chain comes out of a study of T-cell reconstitution after alpha-beta-depleted transplantation in children. This clonotype was observed a handful of times. Its specificity is not known. Study observations and caveats: Surviving recipient T cells and thymic progenitors accounted for the high day-60 TCRbeta diversity observed in some patients.

From germline, CDR1 is SQVTM and CDR2 ANQGSEA. Losses at the gene ends were 4 bases for V and 5 bases for J; bases not matched to a gene: 4. The CDR3 sequence is 12 residues long. TCRbeta library construction was performed incorporating unique molecular identifiers. Each CDR3 protein is one row after TCRdb ran MiXCR on the PCR reads. Among roughly 570,000 distinct CDR3 sequences listed, 27% were seen once. This chain links TRBV29-1 with TRBJ1-1, with 7 bases matching TRBD1. Sample: PBMCs, taken before TCRalphabeta/CD19-depleted stem cell transplant. The sequence was obtained from a boy in the first two years of life with Wiskott-Aldrich syndrome, due to receive a stem cell transplant. Here the CDR3 reads CSVAGGPTEAFF. The CDR3 coding sequence is TGCAGCGTTGCAGGGGGACCTACTGAAGCTTTCTTT. Full variable domain (outside the CDR3, taken from reference TRBV29-1 and TRBJ1-1): SAVISQKPSRDICQRGTSLTIQCQVDSQVTMMFWYRQQPGQSLTLIATANQGSEATYESGFVIDKFPISRPNLTFSTLTVSNMSPEDSSIYLCSVAGGPTEAFFGQGTRLTVV.